This passage covers 29 T cell receptor beta chains from one sample sequenced in a study of cytomegalovirus exposure and HLA in healthy donors. Primers included in the PCR were 60 Vbeta and 13 Jbeta primers. Method: immunoSEQ multiplex PCR; TCRdb's copy keeps in-frame clones and lacks some. The sample lists about 150,000 clones; approximately 79% were seen once. Sequencing input: PBMCs. The source of these receptors is a male donor in good health and CMV-seronegative.

V and J are TRBV6-5 and TRBJ1-4; 7 bases are shared with TRBD1. V lost 5 bases, J lost 8 bases, and 11 bases stayed unmatched. This CDR3 is 15 amino acids long. Germline assignment: CDR1 MNHEY and CDR2 SVGAGI. The CDR3 DNA reads as TGTGCCAGCAGTACACGGACAGGCACTGGGGAAAAACTGTTTTTT. Translated, it gives CASSTRTGTGEKLFF.

In DNA, the CDR3 is TGTGCCATCAGTGAGCAAGGGACAGGGGGCTATGGCTACACCTTC. Encoded protein: CAISEQGTGGYGYTF. J is TRBJ1-2 and V is TRBV10-3; TRBD1 matches at 11 bases. Germline CDR1 and CDR2: ENHRY and SYGVKD. There are 15 residues in the CDR3. With V trimmed by 2 bases and J by 4 bases, 3 bases remained unmatched.

This clone was seen once. The V call is TRBV6-5, the J call TRBJ1-2, with D unclear. The CDR3 length is 11 residues. V was trimmed by 6 bases and J by 4 bases, leaving 6 bases between them. CDR1 MNHEY and CDR2 SVGAGI come from the germline V gene. The CDR3 loop reads CASSRGYGYTF. In DNA, the CDR3 is TGTGCCAGCAGCCGGGGCTATGGCTACACCTTC.

This rearrangement joins TRBV15 to TRBJ2-1; 14 nucleotides agree with TRBD2. The V gene's germline CDR1 is LNHNV and CDR2 YYDKDF (reference sequence). Unmatched junction bases numbered 5, after V lost 1 base and J lost 6 bases. The CDR3 covers 17 residues. The CDR3: CATSRGLAGGPGNEQFF. For the CDR3, the DNA is TGTGCCACCAGCAGAGGACTAGCGGGGGGGCCTGGCAATGAGCAGTTCTTC.

This clone has just a few counts. The rearrangement joins TRBV2 to TRBJ1-1; 9 nucleotides agree with TRBD1. V dropped 5 bases and J dropped 1; count of bases not matched to a gene: 2. CDR1 and CDR2 (germline): SNHLY, FYNNEI. CDR3 length equals 14 residues. The CDR3 sequence: CASSRDRANTEAFF. CDR3 sequence (DNA): TGTGCCAGCAGTAGGGACAGGGCGAACACTGAAGCTTTCTTT.

The chain recombines TRBV6-1 with TRBJ1-2, with 7 bases aligning to TRBD1. There are 13 residues in the CDR3. Unmatched junction bases numbered 8, after V lost 6 bases and J lost 7 bases. CDR1 is MNHNS, CDR2 SASEGT, per germline. The CDR3 coding sequence is TGTGCCAGCAGGAACCAGGGGGTCGGTGGCTACACCTTC. Translated: CASRNQGVGGYTF.

J is TRBJ2-2 and V is TRBV4-3, with D unresolved. V dropped 4 bases and J dropped 6 bases, with 12 bases sitting between them. The CDR3 length is 14 residues. CDR1 and CDR2 from the germline V gene are LGHNA and YSLEER. The CDR3 DNA sequence: TGCGCCAGCAGCCGTGTAGGAGAAGCCGGGGAGCTGTTTTTT. This encodes CASSRVGEAGELFF.

The chain carries TRBV5-1 and TRBJ1-1, with a tentative D call TRBD1 (5 bases). Germline CDR1 is SGHRS and CDR2 is YFSETQ. Deletions cut 4 bases from V and 1 base from J, with 11 bases between. The CDR3 is 14 residues long. The CDR3 DNA is TGCGCCAGCAGCGAGTGGGGCGGGAACACTGAAGCTTTCTTT. The encoded protein is CASSEWGGNTEAFF.

V gene TRBV19 combines with J gene TRBJ2-3; a weak D match, TRBD2 (6 bases). Trimming shortened V by 3 bases and J by 2 bases, and 12 bases separated the two germline ends. This CDR3 has 15 residues. CDR1 and CDR2 (germline): LNHDA, SQIVND (reference sequence). The CDR3 loop is CASSISGGSTDTQYF. Written as DNA, the CDR3 is TGTGCCAGTAGTATTAGTGGGGGGTCCACAGATACGCAGTATTTT.

The chain links TRBV4-3 to TRBJ1-1; D remains unclear. Per germline, CDR1 LGHNA and CDR2 YSLEER. The V end was cut by 4 bases, the J end by 4 bases, with 19 bases between. The CDR3 runs 16 residues. DNA for the CDR3: TGCGCCAGCAGCCCTGACACAAATCCGCGGGGCACTGAAGCTTTCTTT. Protein sequence: CASSPDTNPRGTEAFF.

The CDR3 here is CASSDPTPAGRLNQPQHF. The CDR3 DNA is TGTGCCAGCAGTGATCCCACGCCGGCAGGGAGGCTTAATCAGCCCCAGCATTTT. V usage is TRBV6-1 and J usage is TRBJ1-5; a weak D match, TRBD1 (5 bases). Deletions cut 3 bases from V and 4 bases from J, with 22 bases between. The CDR3 runs 18 residues. CDR1 is MNHNS and CDR2 is SASEGT in the germline V gene.

The CDR3 coding sequence is TGTGCCAGCAGCTTGATCCAGGGGGCAGCGGCTGAAGCTTTCTTT. Residues: CASSLIQGAAAEAFF. The gene calls are TRBV5-6 and TRBJ1-1; 8 bases align to TRBD1. This CDR3 comprises 15 residues. The V segment lost 1 base and the J segment 6 bases; nucleotides outside the gene matches: 8. Germline CDR1 is SGHDT and CDR2 is YYEEEE.

V and J are TRBV14 and TRBJ2-7, with TRBD1 matching over 11 bases. Germline V gene lookup returns CDR1 SGHDN and CDR2 FVKESK. This CDR3 has 13 amino acids. V shed 6 bases, J shed 6 bases, and the junction held 4 bases outside the gene matches. CDR3 region: CASRRTGGVEQYF. The CDR3 DNA reads as TGTGCCAGCAGGCGGACAGGGGGCGTCGAGCAGTACTTC.

The V call is TRBV7-8, the J call TRBJ1-6; D possibly corresponds to TRBD1 (5 bases). The germline V and J ends were trimmed by 7 bases and 9 bases, with 13 bases remaining between them. CDR1 is SGHVS and CDR2 is FQNEAQ in the germline V gene. The CDR3 has 13 residues. The CDR3 DNA follows: TGTGCCAGCAACCAACAGGCTGCTTCACCCCTCCACTTT. This translates into CASNQQAASPLHF.

This chain connects TRBV5-8 to TRBJ1-2; 7 bases map to TRBD1. This CDR3 is 15 amino acids long. V was pared by 2 bases and J by 6 bases, with 10 bases of the junction left unmatched. CDR1 is SGHTS, CDR2 YDEGEE, per germline. CDR3 region: CASSLRSAGGHGYTF. CDR3 coding DNA: TGTGCCAGCAGCTTAAGGTCGGCAGGGGGTCATGGCTACACCTTC.

This chain links TRBV6-5 with TRBJ2-7; TRBD1 matches at 7 bases. CDR3 size: 13 residues. Germline V gene data show CDR1 as MNHEY and CDR2 as SVGAGI. The V gene end was trimmed by 5 bases and the J gene end by 3 bases; junction bases not matched to a gene: 4. The CDR3 loop reads CASSQDRRYEQYF. CDR3 coding DNA: TGTGCCAGCAGTCAGGACAGGCGCTACGAGCAGTACTTC.

The genes are TRBV2 and TRBJ2-7, with 7 bases matching TRBD1. The CDR3 totals 14 residues. Losses at the gene ends were 7 bases for V and 2 bases for J; bases not matched to a gene: 8. Germline V lookup: CDR1 SNHLY, CDR2 FYNNEI. The CDR3 region is CASIDRVKAYEQYF. CDR3 coding DNA: TGTGCCAGCATCGACAGGGTAAAAGCCTACGAGCAGTACTTC.

The V and J genes are TRBV6-1 and TRBJ1-4, with a weak D call TRBD1 (6 bases). Germline CDR1 and CDR2: MNHNS and SASEGT. The CDR3 length is 14 residues. With 1 base removed from V and 8 bases from J, the gap between germline ends came to 11 bases. CDR3 bases: TGTGCCAGCAGTGAAGTATGGACAGAGGAAAAACTGTTTTTT. Amino acids: CASSEVWTEEKLFF.

The chain recombines TRBV19 with TRBJ2-1; tentatively, D is TRBD2 (5 bases). This CDR3 region has 16 residues. Per germline, CDR1 LNHDA and CDR2 SQIVND (reference sequence). Trimming left V 0 bases short and J 8 bases short, with 17 bases between. For the CDR3, the DNA is TGTGCCAGTAGTATAGATCGCCCGGGGAGCCGGGATGAGCAGTTCTTC. Translating it yields CASSIDRPGSRDEQFF.

This clone was seen a few times. V gene TRBV6-1 combines with J gene TRBJ2-2, with D possibly TRBD1 on 6 matching bases. Trimming removed 3 bases at V and 6 bases at J, with 8 bases between. Germline V gene lookup returns CDR1 MNHNS and CDR2 SASEGT. The length of the CDR3 is 13 residues. The CDR3: CASSDGQSGELFF. The DNA of the CDR3 is TGTGCCAGCAGTGATGGACAGTCCGGGGAGCTGTTTTTT.

This clone was observed a single time. This chain links TRBV21-1 with TRBJ1-2; the D call in the table, TRBD1, was not verified against the DNA. TRBV21-1 has pseudogene status. This CDR3 has 16 amino acids. The CDR3 is CASSKTGIVSDYGYTF. DNA for the CDR3: TGTGCCAGCAGTAAAACAGGGATAGTAAGCGACTATGGCTACACCTTC.

This clone is a singleton in its sample. The CDR3 nucleotides are TGTGCCAGCAGCACGGGACAGAGACATGGCTACACCTTC. Encoded protein: CASSTGQRHGYTF. The V gene is TRBV7-9, the J gene TRBJ1-2; 7 bases are shared with TRBD1. This CDR3 comprises 13 residues. V gave up 5 bases and J gave up 6 bases; unmatched junction bases: 6. Germline V lookup: CDR1 SEHNR, CDR2 FQNEAQ (reference sequence).

The chain couples TRBV9 to TRBJ2-2; 10 bases are a match to TRBD2. Trimming cost V 3 bases and J 4 bases; bases outside gene matches: 6. CDR3 length: 16 amino acids. Germline CDR1 reads SGDLS; CDR2 reads YYNGEE. The CDR3 DNA reads as TGTGCCAGCAGCGCACAAGCGGGGGGGCCCACCGGGGAGCTGTTTTTT. It specifies CASSAQAGGPTGELFF.

The chain combines TRBV13 with TRBJ2-1; 12 nucleotides align to TRBD2. Germline CDR1 and CDR2: PRHDT and FYEKMQ (reference sequence). J gave up 2 bases and V 3 bases, and 5 bases lay outside the gene matches. This CDR3 spans 17 amino acids. CDR3 amino acids: CASSLRLAGVPYNEQFF. The DNA of the CDR3 is TGTGCCAGCAGCTTGAGACTAGCGGGGGTTCCCTACAATGAGCAGTTCTTC.

The rearrangement uses TRBV7-9 and TRBJ2-5; unclear D gene. CDR3 size: 14 residues. Germline-derived CDR1 and CDR2 are SEHNR and FQNEAQ (reference sequence). Trimming cost V 3 bases and J 7 bases, with 15 bases left between them. CDR3 DNA sequence: TGTGCCAGCAGCTTGGGTCTGGAGATGAGGACCCAGTACTTC. Protein: CASSLGLEMRTQYF.

The CDR3 nucleotides are TGCGCCAGCAGCCCCGCTGTTTTATCACGGGGTCCGGCCTACGAGCAGTACTTC. Translation: CASSPAVLSRGPAYEQYF. The chain joins TRBV5-1 to TRBJ2-7; the D gene is possibly TRBD2 (5 bases). This CDR3 comprises 18 residues. Germline V gives CDR1 SGHRS, CDR2 YFSETQ. The germline V and J ends were trimmed by 4 bases and 2 bases, with 25 bases remaining between them. The full variable domain, completed using reference TRBV5-1 and TRBJ2-7, is KAGVTQTPRYLIKTRGQQVTLSCSPISGHRSVSWYQQTPGQGLQFLFEYFSETQRNKGNFPGRFSGRQFSNSRSEMNVSTLELGDSALYLCASSPAVLSRGPAYEQYFGPGTRLTVT.

The V gene is TRBV14, the J gene TRBJ1-1; D call uncertain. Per the germline V gene, CDR1 is SGHDN and CDR2 is FVKESK. There are 13 residues in the CDR3. Between the trimmed V and J ends, which lost 1 base and 4 bases, there was a span of 7 bases. The CDR3 DNA is TGTGCCAGCAGCCAAGTATTGGCCACTGAAGCTTTCTTT. It encodes CASSQVLATEAFF. The full variable domain, rest sourced from reference TRBV14 and TRBJ1-1, is EAGVTQFPSHSVIEKGQTVTLRCDPISGHDNLYWYRRVMGKEIKFLLHFVKESKQDESGMPNNRFLAERTGGTYSTLKVQPAELEDSGVYFCASSQVLATEAFFGQGTRLTVV.

The V and J genes are TRBV19 and TRBJ2-3; possibly TRBD1 for D (6 bases). V gave up 10 bases and J gave up 8 bases, with 25 bases separating them. CDR1 is LNHDA, CDR2 SQIVND, per germline (reference sequence). The CDR3 is 15 amino acids. The CDR3 DNA is TGTGCCACCACCCGGGACACCGCAGCGCGTGGTACGCAGTATTTT. Encoded protein: CATTRDTAARGTQYF.

The chain uses TRBV10-3 and TRBJ1-2; the match to TRBD1 covers 10 bases. This CDR3 region has 16 residues. The ends lost 3 bases at V and 2 bases at J; junction bases unmatched: 6. In germline, CDR1 is ENHRY, CDR2 SYGVKD. Here the CDR3 DNA reads TGTGCCATCAGTGAACGGGACAGGGGACCAAACTATGGCTACACCTTC. Encoded protein: CAISERDRGPNYGYTF.